This T cell receptor (beta chain) was profiled in a study of blood T cell repertoires in COVID-19. Study information: The cDNA or gDNA used as material had been derived from T cells, B-cell-depleted T cells, or PBMCs.

Clones were read by immunoSEQ multiplex PCR, and TCRdb kept only the in-frame ones, dropping some. In the table there are fewer than 300,000 clones, over 75% of which are singletons. This study enrolled people aged about 18 to 100 from approximately 24 US geographic areas. Resolution of symptoms, clearance, or two negative PCRs was present in recovered Cohort 3 donors. Sample: PBMCs or T cells enriched from blood (not recorded which). This TCR derives from a woman in her thirties who had recovered from COVID-19.

CDR3 DNA: TGTGCCAGCAGCCCGAGTACTAGCGGGAGGGCCAATGAGCAGTTCTTC. It encodes CASSPSTSGRANEQFF. This chain uses TRBV7-3 with TRBJ2-1, with 13 bases that match TRBD2. The V gene's germline CDR1 is SGHTA and CDR2 FQGTGA. V was clipped by 5 bases and J by 6 bases; unmatched bases: 7. The CDR3 spans 16 residues.